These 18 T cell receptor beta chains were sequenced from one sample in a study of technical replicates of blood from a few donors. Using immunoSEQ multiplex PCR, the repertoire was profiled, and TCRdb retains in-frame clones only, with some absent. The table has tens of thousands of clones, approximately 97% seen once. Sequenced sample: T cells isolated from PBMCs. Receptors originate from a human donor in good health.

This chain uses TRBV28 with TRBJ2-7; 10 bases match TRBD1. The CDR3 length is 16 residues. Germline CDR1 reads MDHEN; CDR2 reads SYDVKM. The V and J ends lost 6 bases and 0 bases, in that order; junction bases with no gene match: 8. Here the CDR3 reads CASRLRDRGSSYEQYF. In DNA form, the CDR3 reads TGTGCCAGCAGGCTCCGGGACAGGGGTAGCTCCTACGAGCAGTACTTC.

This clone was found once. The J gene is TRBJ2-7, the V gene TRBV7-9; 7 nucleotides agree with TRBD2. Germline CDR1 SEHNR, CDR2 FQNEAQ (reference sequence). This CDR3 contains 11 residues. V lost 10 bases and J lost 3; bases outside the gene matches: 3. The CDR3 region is CAIWGGYEQYF. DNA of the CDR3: TGTGCCATTTGGGGGGGCTACGAGCAGTACTTC.

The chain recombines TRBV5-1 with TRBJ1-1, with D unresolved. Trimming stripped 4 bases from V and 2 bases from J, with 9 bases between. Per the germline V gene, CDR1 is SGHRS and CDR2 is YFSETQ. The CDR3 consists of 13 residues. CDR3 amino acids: CASSPIGNTEAFF. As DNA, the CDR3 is TGCGCCAGCAGCCCCATTGGCAACACTGAAGCTTTCTTT.

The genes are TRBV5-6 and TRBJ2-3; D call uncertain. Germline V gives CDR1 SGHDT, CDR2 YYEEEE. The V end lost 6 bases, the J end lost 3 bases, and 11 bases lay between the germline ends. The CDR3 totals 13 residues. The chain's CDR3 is CASTLYRTDTQYF. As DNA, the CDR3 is TGTGCCAGCACCCTATACCGGACAGATACGCAGTATTTT. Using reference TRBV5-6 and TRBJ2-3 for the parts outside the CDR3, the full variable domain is DAGVTQSPTHLIKTRGQQVTLRCSPKSGHDTVSWYQQALGQGPQFIFQYYEEEERQRGNFPDRFSGHQFPNYSSELNVNALLLGDSALYLCASTLYRTDTQYFGPGTRLTVL.

The CDR3 region is CASSLSVRLAGGTDTQYF. DNA of the CDR3: TGTGCCAGCAGTTTATCCGTTCGACTAGCGGGAGGCACAGATACGCAGTATTTT. V is TRBV27 and J is TRBJ2-3, with 12 bases matching TRBD2. Germline V gene lookup returns CDR1 MNHEY and CDR2 SMNVEV (reference sequence). This CDR3 has 18 amino acids. V dropped 0 bases and J dropped 1; count of bases not matched to a gene: 5.

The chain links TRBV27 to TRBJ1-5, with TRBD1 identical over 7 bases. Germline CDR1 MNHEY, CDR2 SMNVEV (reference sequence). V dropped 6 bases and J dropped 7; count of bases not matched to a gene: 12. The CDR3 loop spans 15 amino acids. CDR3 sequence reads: CASSRGTVKGQPQHF. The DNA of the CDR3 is TGTGCCAGCAGCAGAGGGACAGTCAAGGGACAGCCCCAGCATTTT.

The CDR3 region is CASSGGNTEAFF. The CDR3 nucleotides read TGTGCCAGCAGCGGGGGGAACACTGAAGCTTTCTTT. The V gene is TRBV25-1, the J gene TRBJ1-1; possible D gene TRBD1, 5 bases. This CDR3 is 12 amino acids long. V lost 6 bases, J lost 1 base, and 6 bases lay in between. Germline CDR1 is MGHDK and CDR2 is SYGVNS. The full variable domain, in which reference TRBV25-1 and TRBJ1-1 provide the parts outside the CDR3, is EADIYQTPRYLVIGTGKKITLECSQTMGHDKMYWYQQDPGMELHLIHYSYGVNSTEKGDLSSESTVSRIRTEHFPLTLESARPSHTSQYLCASSGGNTEAFFGQGTRLTVV.

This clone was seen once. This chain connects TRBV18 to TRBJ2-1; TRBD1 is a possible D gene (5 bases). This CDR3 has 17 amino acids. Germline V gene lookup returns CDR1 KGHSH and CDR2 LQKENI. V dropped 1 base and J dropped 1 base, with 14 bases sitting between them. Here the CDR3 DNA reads TGTGCCAGCTCACCACGGGGCAGGTCATTATCCTACAATGAGCAGTTCTTC. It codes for CASSPRGRSLSYNEQFF.

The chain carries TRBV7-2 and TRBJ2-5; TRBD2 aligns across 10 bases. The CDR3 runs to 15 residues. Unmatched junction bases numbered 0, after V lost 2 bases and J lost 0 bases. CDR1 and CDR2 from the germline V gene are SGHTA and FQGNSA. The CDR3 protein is CASSLTSGDQETQYF. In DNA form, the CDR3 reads TGTGCCAGCAGCTTAACTAGCGGGGACCAAGAGACCCAGTACTTC.

The DNA of the CDR3 is TGTGCCAGCAGTCCGGGACAGGGTAATCAGCCCCAGCATTTT. It is translated as CASSPGQGNQPQHF. J is TRBJ1-5 and V is TRBV27; 9 nucleotides align to TRBD1. This CDR3 is built from 14 residues. From germline, CDR1 is MNHEY and CDR2 SMNVEV (reference sequence). V gave up 5 bases and J gave up 4 bases; unmatched junction bases: 3.

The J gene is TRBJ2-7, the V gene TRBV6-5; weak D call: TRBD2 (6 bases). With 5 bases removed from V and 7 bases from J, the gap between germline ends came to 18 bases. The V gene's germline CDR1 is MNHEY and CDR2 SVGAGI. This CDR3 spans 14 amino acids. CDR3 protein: CASSLGSWGEEQYF. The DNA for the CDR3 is TGTGCCAGCAGTCTTGGATCCTGGGGGGAGGAGCAGTACTTC.

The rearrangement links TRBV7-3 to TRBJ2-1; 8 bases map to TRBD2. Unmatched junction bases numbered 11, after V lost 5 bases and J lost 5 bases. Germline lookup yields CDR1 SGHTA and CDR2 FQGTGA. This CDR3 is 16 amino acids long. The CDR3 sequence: CASSTLTSETHNEQFF. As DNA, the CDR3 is TGTGCCAGCAGCACCCTGACTAGCGAGACACACAATGAGCAGTTCTTC.

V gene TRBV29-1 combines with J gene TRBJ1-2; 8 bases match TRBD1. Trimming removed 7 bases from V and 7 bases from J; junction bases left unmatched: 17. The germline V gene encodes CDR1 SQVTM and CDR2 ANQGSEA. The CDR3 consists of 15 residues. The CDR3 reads CSANRQGRGFGGYTF. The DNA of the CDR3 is TGCAGCGCGAACAGACAGGGGAGAGGGTTTGGTGGCTACACCTTC.

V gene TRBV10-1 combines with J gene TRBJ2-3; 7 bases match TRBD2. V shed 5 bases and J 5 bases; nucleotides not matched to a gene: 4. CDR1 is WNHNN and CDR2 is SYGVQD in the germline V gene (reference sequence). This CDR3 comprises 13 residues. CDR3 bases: TGCGCCAGCAGTCGGACTAGTCTAGATACGCAGTATTTT. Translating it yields CASSRTSLDTQYF.

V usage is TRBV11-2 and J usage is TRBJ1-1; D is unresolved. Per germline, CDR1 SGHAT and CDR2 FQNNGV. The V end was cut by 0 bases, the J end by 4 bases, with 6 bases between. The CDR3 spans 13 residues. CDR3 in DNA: TGTGCCAGCAGCTTAGAACGGGGCACTGAAGCTTTCTTT. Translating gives CASSLERGTEAFF. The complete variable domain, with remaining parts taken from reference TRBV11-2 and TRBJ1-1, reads EAGVAQSPRYKIIEKRQSVAFWCNPISGHATLYWYQQILGQGPKLLIQFQNNGVVDDSQLPKDRFSAERLKGVDSTLKIQPAKLEDSAVYLCASSLERGTEAFFGQGTRLTVV.

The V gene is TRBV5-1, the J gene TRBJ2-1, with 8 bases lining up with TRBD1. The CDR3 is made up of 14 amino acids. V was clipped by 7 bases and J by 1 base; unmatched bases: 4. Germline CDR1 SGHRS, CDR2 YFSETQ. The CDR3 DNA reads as TGCGCCAGCGCTCAGGGGGCATCCTACAATGAGCAGTTCTTC. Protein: CASAQGASYNEQFF.

The CDR3 spells CASSAGTGLNYGYTF. The CDR3 nucleotides read TGTGCCAGCAGCGCCGGGACAGGGTTGAACTATGGCTACACCTTC. The V call is TRBV9, the J call TRBJ1-2, with 9 bases lining up with TRBD1. Germline CDR1 is SGDLS and CDR2 is YYNGEE. This CDR3 is built from 15 residues. V lost 3 bases, J lost 2 bases, and 5 bases stayed unmatched.

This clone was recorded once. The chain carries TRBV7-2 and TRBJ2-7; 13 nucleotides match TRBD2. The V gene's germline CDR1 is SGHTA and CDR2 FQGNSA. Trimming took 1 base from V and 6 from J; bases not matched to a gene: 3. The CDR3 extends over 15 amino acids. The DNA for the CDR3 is TGTGCCAGCAGCTTAGGGGGACTAGCGGGATTCGAGCAGTACTTC. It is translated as CASSLGGLAGFEQYF.